Below are 8 T cell receptor beta chains sequenced from a single sample in a study of blood T cell repertoires in COVID-19. Generated by immunoSEQ multiplex PCR, the TCRdb table keeps only in-frame clones and is missing some. The data contain 150,000 to 200,000 clones, 65% to 90% of them singletons. Input material: peripheral blood. All receptors come from a man between 60 and 75 years old with acute or convalescent COVID-19.

Only one count was recorded for this clone. The V gene is TRBV5-1, the J gene TRBJ1-1, with 7 bases lining up with TRBD1. The junction had 3 bases not matched to a gene; V was cut back by 0 bases and J by 4 bases. Germline CDR1 is SGHRS and CDR2 is YFSETQ. The CDR3 has 14 amino acids. The CDR3: CASSLENRGTEAFF. The CDR3 DNA follows: TGCGCCAGCAGCTTGGAGAACAGGGGCACTGAAGCTTTCTTT.

The chain uses TRBV2 and TRBJ1-1, with 9 bases that match TRBD1. This CDR3 has 14 residues. CDR1 SNHLY and CDR2 FYNNEI come from the germline V gene. V gave up 6 bases and J gave up 4 bases; unmatched junction bases: 6. The DNA of the CDR3 is TGTGCCAGCAGGGCGACAGGGGGGAGCACTGAAGCTTTCTTT. Amino acid sequence: CASRATGGSTEAFF.

This chain uses TRBV19 with TRBJ1-5, with 10 bases identical to TRBD1. The CDR3 is 16 residues long. The germline gives CDR1 LNHDA, CDR2 SQIVND (reference sequence). Trimming at V came to 5 bases and at J to 7 bases, leaving 11 bases not matched to a gene. Written as DNA, the CDR3 is TGTGCCAGTAGTCCCCTGGGGACAGGGGAAGGACAGCCCCAGCATTTT. Amino acids: CASSPLGTGEGQPQHF.

The chain combines TRBV5-1 with TRBJ2-7; D remains unclear. V was cut by 0 bases and J by 1 base, with 8 bases left in between. This CDR3 has 14 residues. In germline, CDR1 is SGHRS, CDR2 YFSETQ. The CDR3 is CASSLESFSYEQYF. DNA of the CDR3: TGCGCCAGCAGCTTGGAATCCTTTTCCTACGAGCAGTACTTC.

The chain is built from TRBV28 and TRBJ1-2, with 7 bases that match TRBD1. Germline values: CDR1 MDHEN, CDR2 SYDVKM. This CDR3 has 15 residues. After removal of 6 bases from V and 7 bases from J, the junction contained 14 bases not matched to a gene. The CDR3 spells CASSLGGRGVGGYTF. The CDR3 DNA reads TGTGCCAGCAGCCTAGGGGGCAGGGGCGTGGGTGGCTACACCTTC.

This sequence joins TRBV24-1 and TRBJ2-6, with 10 bases that match TRBD1. The germline V gene has CDR1 KGHDR and CDR2 SFDVKD. This CDR3 is 18 amino acids long. After removal of 3 bases from V and 2 bases from J, the junction contained 6 bases not matched to a gene. CDR3 protein: CATSDPDRGLPGANVLTF. Written as DNA, the CDR3 is TGTGCCACCAGTGATCCCGACAGGGGGCTGCCTGGGGCCAACGTCCTGACTTTC.

The chain couples TRBV19 to TRBJ1-5, with a weak D call TRBD1 (5 bases). The germline gives CDR1 LNHDA, CDR2 SQIVND (reference sequence). V was clipped by 7 bases and J by 2 bases, with 12 bases between them. The CDR3 consists of 14 residues. CDR3 loop: CASMKGSGNQPQHF. CDR3 nucleotides: TGTGCCAGTATGAAGGGGTCGGGCAATCAGCCCCAGCATTTT.

The chain joins TRBV7-9 to TRBJ2-2; the match to TRBD1 covers 10 bases. The CDR3 extends over 15 amino acids. Trimming removed 3 bases from V and 4 bases from J; junction bases left unmatched: 2. Germline lookup yields CDR1 SEHNR and CDR2 FQNEAQ (reference sequence). The CDR3 sequence is CASSLGTGATGELFF. CDR3 coding DNA: TGTGCCAGCAGCTTGGGGACAGGGGCCACCGGGGAGCTGTTTTTT. Using reference TRBV7-9 and TRBJ2-2 for the parts outside the CDR3, the full variable domain is DTGVSQNPRHKITKRGQNVTFRCDPISEHNRLYWYRQTLGQGPEFLTYFQNEAQLEKSRLLSDRFSAERPKGSFSTLEIQRTEQGDSAMYLCASSLGTGATGELFFGEGSRLTVL.